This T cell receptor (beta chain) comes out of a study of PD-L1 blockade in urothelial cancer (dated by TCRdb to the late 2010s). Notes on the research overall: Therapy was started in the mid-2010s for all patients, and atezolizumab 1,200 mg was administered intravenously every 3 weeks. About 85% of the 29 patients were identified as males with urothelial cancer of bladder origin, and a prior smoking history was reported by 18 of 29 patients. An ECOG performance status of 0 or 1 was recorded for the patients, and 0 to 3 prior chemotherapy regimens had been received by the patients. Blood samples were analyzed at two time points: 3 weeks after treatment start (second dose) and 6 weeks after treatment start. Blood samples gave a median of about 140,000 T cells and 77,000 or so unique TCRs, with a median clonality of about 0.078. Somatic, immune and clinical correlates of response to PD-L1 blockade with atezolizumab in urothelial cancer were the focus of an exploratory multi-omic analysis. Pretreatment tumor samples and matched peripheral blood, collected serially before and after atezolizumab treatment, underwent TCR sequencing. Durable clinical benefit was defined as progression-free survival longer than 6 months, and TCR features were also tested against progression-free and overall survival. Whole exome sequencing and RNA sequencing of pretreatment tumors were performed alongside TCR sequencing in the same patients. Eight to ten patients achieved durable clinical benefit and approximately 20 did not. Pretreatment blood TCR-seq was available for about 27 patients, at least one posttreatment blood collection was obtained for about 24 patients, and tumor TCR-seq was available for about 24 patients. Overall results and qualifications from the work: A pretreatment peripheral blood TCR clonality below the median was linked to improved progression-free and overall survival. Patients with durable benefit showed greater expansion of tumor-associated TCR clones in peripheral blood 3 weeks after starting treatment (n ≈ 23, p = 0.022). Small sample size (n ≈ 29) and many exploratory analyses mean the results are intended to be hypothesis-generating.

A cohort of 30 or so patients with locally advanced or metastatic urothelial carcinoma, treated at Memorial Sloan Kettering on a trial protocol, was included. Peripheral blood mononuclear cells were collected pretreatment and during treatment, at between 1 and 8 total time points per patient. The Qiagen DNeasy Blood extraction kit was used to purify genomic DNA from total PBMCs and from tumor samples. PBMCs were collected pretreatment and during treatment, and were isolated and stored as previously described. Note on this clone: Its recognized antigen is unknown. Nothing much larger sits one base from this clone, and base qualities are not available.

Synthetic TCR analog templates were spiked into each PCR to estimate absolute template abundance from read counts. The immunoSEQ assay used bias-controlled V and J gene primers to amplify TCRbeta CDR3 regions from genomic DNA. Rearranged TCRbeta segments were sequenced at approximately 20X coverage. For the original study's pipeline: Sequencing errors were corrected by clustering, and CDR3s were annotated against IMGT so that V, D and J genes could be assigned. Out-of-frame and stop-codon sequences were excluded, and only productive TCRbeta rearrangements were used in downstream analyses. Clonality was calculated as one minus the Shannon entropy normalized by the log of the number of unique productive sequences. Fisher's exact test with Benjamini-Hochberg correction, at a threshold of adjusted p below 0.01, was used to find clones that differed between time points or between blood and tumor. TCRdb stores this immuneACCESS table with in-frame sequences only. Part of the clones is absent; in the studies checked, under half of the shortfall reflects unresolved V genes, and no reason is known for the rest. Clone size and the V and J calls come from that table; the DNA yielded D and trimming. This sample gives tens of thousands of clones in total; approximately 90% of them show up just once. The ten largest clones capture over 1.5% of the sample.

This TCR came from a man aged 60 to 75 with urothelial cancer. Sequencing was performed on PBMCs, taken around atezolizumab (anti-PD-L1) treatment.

The CDR3 region has the sequence CASSQVPGLGLEQFF. DNA sequence: TGTGCCAGCAGCCAAGTTCCGGGACTAGGGTTAGAGCAGTTCTTC. The sequence links TRBV14 to TRBJ2-1; the central 8 bases match TRBD2. Compared with germline, V lacks 1 base and J lacks 10 bases; bases without a gene match: 9. CDR1 and CDR2, looked up from the germline V gene, are SGHDN and FVKESK. From the cysteine up to the phenylalanine, the CDR3 has a length of 15 residues. The read is trimmed to its CDR3 DNA, 45 bases read in frame from base 1.